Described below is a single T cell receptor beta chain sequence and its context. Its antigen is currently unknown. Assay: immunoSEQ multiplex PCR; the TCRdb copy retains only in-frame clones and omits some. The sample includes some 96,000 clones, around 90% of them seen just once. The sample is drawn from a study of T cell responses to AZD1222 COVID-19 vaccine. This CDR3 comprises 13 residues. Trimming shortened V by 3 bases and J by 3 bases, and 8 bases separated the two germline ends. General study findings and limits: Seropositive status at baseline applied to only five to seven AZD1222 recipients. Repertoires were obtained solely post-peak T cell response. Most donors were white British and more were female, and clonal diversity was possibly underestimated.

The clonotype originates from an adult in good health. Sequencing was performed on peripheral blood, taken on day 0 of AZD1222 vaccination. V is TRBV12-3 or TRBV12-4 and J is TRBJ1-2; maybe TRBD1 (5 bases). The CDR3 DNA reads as TGTGCCAGCAGTTTTCGACAGTACTATGGCTACACCTTC. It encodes CASSFRQYYGYTF.